A selection of T cell receptor beta chains follows, all from one sample in a study of T cells in Graves' hyperthyroidism and ophthalmopathy. TCRdb processed the multiplex PCR reads anew with MiXCR; each CDR3 protein has one entry. The data hold about 400,000 distinct CDR3 sequences, with roughly 15% observed a single time. Sequencing input: blood. The receptor source for this set is a woman aged 30 to 39 with Graves' ophthalmopathy. Both conserved end residues are part of each CDR3. Fields, in order: J gene, V gene, clone size, D gene, CDR3 DNA, CDR3 protein. D genes are given only for firm matches. The listing skips clone size in some rows; elsewhere it reads once, few, many or a size class.

TRBJ1-1,TRBV29-1,.,.,TGCAGCGTGACTTCCGGGACGGTGAACACTGAAGCTTTCTTT,CSVTSGTVNTEAFF
TRBJ2-3,TRBV30,many,.,TGTGCCTGGAGTGTAATTTCTTTAGGCACAGATACGCAGTATTTT,CAWSVISLGTDTQYF
TRBJ2-7,TRBV2,.,.,TGTGCCAGCAGTGAATTTCTGGGACTCACCTACGAGCAGTACTTC,CASSEFLGLTYEQYF
TRBJ2-1,TRBV7-7,many,TRBD2,TGTGCTAGCAGCACGGGGACTAGCGGGGGGAGTGAGCAGTTCTTC,CASSTGTSGGSEQFF
TRBJ2-2,TRBV30,.,TRBD1,TGTGCCTGGAACAGGGGTCACACCGGGGAGCTGTTTTTT,CAWNRGHTGELFF
TRBJ1-4,TRBV3-1,many,.,TGTGCCAGCAGCCACACAGGAGATGCCATGGAGAAACTGTTTTTT,CASSHTGDAMEKLFF
TRBJ2-3,TRBV20-1,many,.,TGCAGTGCTAGAGTTTCGGGGACCAGCACAGATACGCAGTATTTT,CSARVSGTSTDTQYF
TRBJ2-1,TRBV14,few,TRBD2,TGTGCCAGCAGCCAACCGGGACTAGCGGGGTTCAATGAGCAGTTCTTC,CASSQPGLAGFNEQFF
TRBJ2-1,TRBV28,many,.,TGTGCCAGCAGAAAGGGCGAAGTCTACAATGAGCAGTTCTTC,CASRKGEVYNEQFF
TRBJ2-4,TRBV20-1,many,TRBD1,TGCAGTGCTAGAGATGGGACAGGGGGCGCAGATATCATTCAGTACTTC,CSARDGTGGADIIQYF
TRBJ1-1,TRBV30,few,.,TGTGCCTGGAGTGTACGTAGCAGGGGGAACACTGAAGCTTTCTTT,CAWSVRSRGNTEAFF
TRBJ2-2,TRBV9,many,.,TGTGCCAGCAGGGGGGGCTCGTTCGGGGAGCTGTTTTTT,CASRGGSFGELFF
TRBJ1-6,TRBV7-8,many,.,TGTGCCAGCAGCTTGGAAGTGTCCTGGGGCAGTATGGGTTCACCCCTCCACTTT,CASSLEVSWGSMGSPLHF
TRBJ2-7,TRBV9,few,.,TGTGCCAGCAGCGTAGGACAGCACCACCTTGACGAGCAGTACTTC,CASSVGQHHLDEQYF
TRBJ2-7,TRBV9,few,TRBD2,TGTGCCAGCAGCGCGCGGACTAGCGGGGGCGCCGAGGGTGACGAGCAGTACTTC,CASSARTSGGAEGDEQYF
TRBJ2-7,TRBV30,.,TRBD1,TGTGCCGTTCAAACCGGGACAGGGCCCTACGAGCAGTACTTC,CAVQTGTGPYEQYF
TRBJ2-4,TRBV20-1,few,.,TGCAGTGCCGGGGGGCAGGGACGGGAACACATTCAGTACTTC,CSAGGQGREHIQYF
TRBJ1-1,TRBV7-9,.,TRBD1,TGTGCCAGCTTACCCCCACCAAGACAGGGATCTGAAGCTTTCTTT,CASLPPPRQGSEAFF
TRBJ2-1,TRBV19,.,TRBD2,TGTGTCAGTAGTAAAGGACTAGCGGGGATTGAGCAGTTCTTC,CVSSKGLAGIEQFF
TRBJ2-3,TRBV20-1,many,.,TGCAGTGCTGGGACTCCAGGACTCTCAGATACGCAGTATTTT,CSAGTPGLSDTQYF
TRBJ1-3,TRBV28,.,TRBD1,TGTGCCAGCAGTCGGGACAGTTCCCCCTCTGGAAACACCATATATTTT,CASSRDSSPSGNTIYF
TRBJ2-1,TRBV30,many,.,TGTGCCTGGGAGCCTTTGGGGAATGAGCAGTTCTTC,CAWEPLGNEQFF
TRBJ2-5,TRBV20-1,many,.,TGCAGTGCTGCGGACCCTGGGCTACGCGAGACCCAGTACTTC,CSAADPGLRETQYF
TRBJ2-1,TRBV9,.,TRBD2,TGTGCCAGCAATCCGGTCGGGGGGGGTGGACGTGAGCAGTTCTTC,CASNPVGGGGREQFF
TRBJ2-5,TRBV2,many,.,TGTGCCGCGAGCGGTGCCTACCAAGAGACCCAGTACTTC,CAASGAYQETQYF
TRBJ2-6,TRBV6-5,many,.,TGTGCCAGCAGTTACTCGAAGTATCACTCTGGGGCCAACGTCCTGACTTTC,CASSYSKYHSGANVLTF
TRBJ1-4,TRBV5-5,.,.,TGTGCCAGCAGCGTAACCCAGGGGAGGTCTACGGGAAAACTGTTTTTT,CASSVTQGRSTGKLFF
TRBJ1-2,TRBV14,.,.,TGTGCCAGCAGCCAAGAAGGCCAGGGGAGCGGCTACACCTTC,CASSQEGQGSGYTF
TRBJ2-3,TRBV3-1,many,.,TGTGCCAGCAGCCAAGATGAGGAGGTGGGCCCAGATACGCAGTATTTT,CASSQDEEVGPDTQYF